Shown below are 29 T cell receptor beta chains from a single sample sequenced in a study of CD8 T cells in ankylosing spondylitis. Study-level results: Characteristic, it appeared, of ankylosing spondylitis blood was a TCR beta motif of seven or eight highly homologous variants.

Their cognate antigens are unknown. TCRdb re-called the 5' RACE reads with MiXCR, one entry per CDR3 protein. The repertoire holds roughly 470,000 distinct CDR3 sequences, with around 26% as singletons. Material for sequencing was blood, either unsorted or a sorted T cell fraction (not recorded which). These receptors were obtained from a male donor with ankylosing spondylitis.

This chain links TRBV11-3 with TRBJ2-5; D is possibly TRBD2 (5 bases). The V gene's germline CDR1 is SGHNT and CDR2 YENEEA. V lost 0 bases and J 2 bases, leaving 10 bases between the germline ends. CDR3 length equals 15 residues. CDR3 sequence: CASSLDGRTQETQYF. The CDR3 DNA sequence: TGTGCCAGCAGCTTAGATGGACGGACTCAAGAGACCCAGTACTTC.

This clonotype has a handful of counts. The chain uses TRBV29-1 and TRBJ2-5; D possibly corresponds to TRBD1 (6 bases). This CDR3 is 12 amino acids long. Germline V CDR1 and CDR2: SQVTM, ANQGSEA. V dropped 3 bases and J dropped 2 bases, with 7 bases sitting between them. The CDR3 here is CSVERGQETQYF. The CDR3 nucleotides read TGCAGCGTTGAGAGGGGGCAAGAGACCCAGTACTTC. Complete variable domain (other parts from reference TRBV29-1 and TRBJ2-5): SAVISQKPSRDICQRGTSLTIQCQVDSQVTMMFWYRQQPGQSLTLIATANQGSEATYESGFVIDKFPISRPNLTFSTLTVSNMSPEDSSIYLCSVERGQETQYFGPGTRLLVL.

This clonotype was seen many times. This chain connects TRBV29-1 to TRBJ1-1, with D unclear. Germline CDR1 reads SQVTM; CDR2 reads ANQGSEA. Trimming stripped 6 bases from V and 4 bases from J, with 18 bases between. The CDR3 extends over 14 amino acids. The CDR3 DNA follows: TGCAGCGTCCAAAAGGACCGGATGGGCACTGAAGCTTTCTTT. Protein: CSVQKDRMGTEAFF.

The chain employs TRBV12-3 or TRBV12-4 and TRBJ1-4, with no clear D. Deletions cut 6 bases from V and 8 bases from J, with 16 bases between. CDR3 length: 14 amino acids. The CDR3 is CASRRPSHAEKLFF. DNA of the CDR3: TGTGCCAGCAGACGACCCTCCCACGCGGAAAAACTGTTTTTT.

The V gene is TRBV12-3 or TRBV12-4, the J gene TRBJ1-1, with D unresolved. V gave up 3 bases and J gave up 1 base, with 9 bases separating them. This CDR3 region has 14 residues. The CDR3 is CASSLNGGNTEAFF. The CDR3 DNA sequence: TGTGCCAGCAGTTTGAATGGTGGGAACACTGAAGCTTTCTTT.

V is TRBV12-3 or TRBV12-4 and J is TRBJ2-1; no definite D call. Trimming removed 6 bases from V and 5 bases from J, with 17 bases in between. This CDR3 is built from 15 residues. DNA for the CDR3: TGTGCCAGCAGCTCCCGAAATCACATGGACAATGAGCAGTTCTTC. Its protein is CASSSRNHMDNEQFF.

In its sample, this clonotype was seen a few times. The V gene is TRBV6-5, the J gene TRBJ2-3, with D possibly being TRBD1 (5 bases). CDR1 is MNHEY and CDR2 is SVGAGI in the germline V gene. V was trimmed by 3 bases and J by 0 bases, leaving 16 bases between them. The CDR3 loop spans 17 amino acids. CDR3 bases: TGTGCCAGCAGTTATGGGCGACAGCTTTCTAGCACAGATACGCAGTATTTT. Translating it yields CASSYGRQLSSTDTQYF.

This sequence joins TRBV6-5 and TRBJ1-3; weak D call: TRBD1 (5 bases). The CDR3 runs 17 residues. The germline CDR1 and CDR2 sequences are MNHEY and SVGAGI. Trimming removed 2 bases at V and 0 bases at J, with 14 bases between. The CDR3 DNA reads TGTGCCAGCAGTTACGGGGCAGGTCGGGCCTCTGGAAACACCATATATTTT. Encoded protein: CASSYGAGRASGNTIYF.

CDR3 protein: CASSFSGVPDTQYF. The CDR3 nucleotides read TGCGCCAGCAGCTTTAGCGGCGTGCCAGATACGCAGTATTTT. The chain recombines TRBV5-1 with TRBJ2-3; tentatively, D is TRBD2 (6 bases). Germline assignment: CDR1 SGHRS and CDR2 YFSETQ. The CDR3 has 14 amino acids. V was clipped by 2 bases and J by 4 bases, with 11 bases between them.

The CDR3 loop is CASQTGGNTEAFF. The CDR3 bases are TGCGCCAGTCAGACAGGGGGGAACACTGAAGCTTTCTTT. The chain links TRBV5-1 to TRBJ1-1, with 9 bases lining up with TRBD1. V trimming: 8 bases; J trimming: 1 base; junction bases outside the gene matches: 3. Per the germline V gene, CDR1 is SGHRS and CDR2 is YFSETQ. The CDR3 spans 13 residues.

This chain uses TRBV18 with TRBJ2-1, with TRBD1 matching over 7 bases. Looked up from germline, CDR1 is KGHSH and CDR2 is LQKENI. This CDR3 is built from 17 residues. The V gene end was trimmed by 4 bases and the J gene end by 2 bases; junction bases not matched to a gene: 11. For the CDR3, the DNA is TGTGCCAGCTCACTTAATCTGCAGGGGGTTACCTACAATGAGCAGTTCTTC. This codes for CASSLNLQGVTYNEQFF.

This sequence joins TRBV7-2 and TRBJ2-5; 8 bases agree with TRBD2. With V trimmed by 5 bases and J by 1 base, 3 bases remained unmatched. This CDR3 is built from 14 residues. CDR1 is SGHTA, CDR2 FQGNSA, per germline. CDR3 amino acids: CASSTGRVQETQYF. The CDR3 DNA is TGTGCCAGCAGCACCGGGAGGGTCCAAGAGACCCAGTACTTC.

There are a few counts of this clonotype. The V and J genes are TRBV20-1 and TRBJ2-5; no clear D gene. The germline gives CDR1 DFQATT, CDR2 SNEGSKA (reference sequence). The V end lost 0 bases, the J end lost 2 bases, and 10 bases lay between the germline ends. The CDR3 loop spans 14 amino acids. CDR3 residues: CSARDTSTQETQYF. Written as DNA, the CDR3 is TGCAGTGCTAGAGATACTTCCACACAAGAGACCCAGTACTTC.

The V gene is TRBV2, the J gene TRBJ1-6; D not certain. The CDR3 covers 13 residues. Germline assignment: CDR1 SNHLY and CDR2 FYNNEI. V was pared by 4 bases and J by 14 bases, with 15 bases between. Here the CDR3 DNA reads TGTGCCAGCAGTGGGGATCTCGAAGGGACCCTCCACTTT. Protein sequence: CASSGDLEGTLHF.

The chain employs TRBV7-2 and TRBJ2-7, with 9 bases identical to TRBD2. Germline V CDR1 and CDR2: SGHTA, FQGNSA. V was pared by 6 bases and J by 3 bases, with 6 bases of the junction left unmatched. The length of the CDR3 is 14 residues. For the CDR3, the DNA is TGTGCCAGCAGTCAGGCTAGCGGGGACTACGAGCAGTACTTC. Its protein product is CASSQASGDYEQYF.

This clonotype was recorded a few times. The chain is built from TRBV20-1 and TRBJ2-3; TRBD2 agrees at 7 bases. With V trimmed by 3 bases and J by 2 bases, 8 bases remained unmatched. Germline CDR1 is DFQATT and CDR2 is SNEGSKA (reference sequence). The CDR3 has 15 residues. This CDR3 is CSASSLAENTDTQYF. The CDR3, as DNA: TGCAGTGCTAGTTCGCTAGCGGAGAACACAGATACGCAGTATTTT.

This chain uses TRBV5-6 with TRBJ2-2; 9 positions agree with TRBD1. Per the germline V gene, CDR1 is SGHDT and CDR2 is YYEEEE. V shed 3 bases and J 9 bases; nucleotides not matched to a gene: 12. CDR3 size: 16 residues. The CDR3 loop reads CASSWGPGQGLRELFF. The CDR3 coding sequence is TGTGCCAGCAGCTGGGGTCCGGGACAGGGATTGAGGGAGCTGTTTTTT.

In DNA, the CDR3 is TGTGCCAGCAGCGTAGGGGCCAGGCTAGTCAATAGTGAGCAGTTCTTC. It encodes CASSVGARLVNSEQFF. The rearrangement joins TRBV9 to TRBJ2-1; D gene uncertain. V gave up 0 bases and J gave up 9 bases, with 19 bases separating them. Germline V gene sequence: CDR1 SGDLS, CDR2 YYNGEE. CDR3 size: 16 residues.

This clonotype was seen a handful of times. The V call is TRBV10-3, the J call TRBJ1-6; TRBD1 agrees at 8 bases. The CDR3 is 14 amino acids. In germline, CDR1 is ENHRY, CDR2 SYGVKD. Trimming at V came to 2 bases and at J to 7 bases, leaving 1 base not matched to a gene. CDR3 sequence: CAISEGQGNSPLHF. CDR3 sequence (DNA): TGTGCCATCAGTGAGGGACAGGGCAATTCACCCCTCCACTTT.

In DNA form, the CDR3 reads TGCGCCAGCAGCGACATTAGCGGGTTTCAAGAGACCCAGTACTTC. It encodes CASSDISGFQETQYF. V is TRBV5-1 and J is TRBJ2-5; the match to TRBD2 covers 7 bases. From germline, CDR1 is SGHRS and CDR2 YFSETQ. This CDR3 has 15 residues. V was clipped by 4 bases and J by 2 bases; unmatched bases: 8. Combining the CDR3 with reference TRBV5-1 and TRBJ2-5 gives the whole variable domain KAGVTQTPRYLIKTRGQQVTLSCSPISGHRSVSWYQQTPGQGLQFLFEYFSETQRNKGNFPGRFSGRQFSNSRSEMNVSTLELGDSALYLCASSDISGFQETQYFGPGTRLLVL.

V is TRBV12-3 or TRBV12-4 and J is TRBJ1-5, with 9 bases aligning to TRBD1. CDR3 length: 15 amino acids. With 6 bases clipped from V and 8 bases from J, the junction kept 11 bases outside the gene matches. DNA of the CDR3: TGTGCCAGCAGCCTGACCGGGACAGGGCCTGAGCCCCAGCATTTT. Its protein is CASSLTGTGPEPQHF.

V gene TRBV29-1 combines with J gene TRBJ2-5; D is perhaps TRBD1 (6 bases). The CDR3 is 13 amino acids. V was pared by 4 bases and J by 0 bases, with 9 bases between. Germline assignment: CDR1 SQVTM and CDR2 ANQGSEA. The CDR3 sequence: CSVGQVYQETQYF. CDR3 nucleotides: TGCAGCGTTGGACAGGTGTACCAAGAGACCCAGTACTTC.

The chain carries TRBV2 and TRBJ2-3; 8 bases map to TRBD2. V shed 3 bases, J shed 7 bases, and the junction held 15 bases outside the gene matches. This CDR3 region has 17 residues. Germline V gene lookup returns CDR1 SNHLY and CDR2 FYNNEI. CDR3 nucleotides: TGTGCCAGCAGTGACAGGCCAGCGGGAGTATGGGGAAATACGCAGTATTTT. As protein: CASSDRPAGVWGNTQYF.

This clonotype has just a few counts. CDR3 sequence (DNA): TGTGCCAGCTCACCGGACGGACTAGCGGGAAGCACAGATACGCAGTATTTT. It is translated as CASSPDGLAGSTDTQYF. The chain links TRBV18 to TRBJ2-3; 12 bases match TRBD2. V was pared by 3 bases and J by 0 bases, with 4 bases of the junction left unmatched. CDR3 size: 17 residues. From germline, CDR1 is KGHSH and CDR2 LQKENI.

The chain is built from TRBV28 and TRBJ2-1; 11 bases are shared with TRBD2. From germline, CDR1 is MDHEN and CDR2 SYDVKM. Trimming took 7 bases from V and 6 from J; bases not matched to a gene: 8. The CDR3 loop spans 15 amino acids. The CDR3 DNA follows: TGTGCCAGCACCTCTCCTACTAGCGGGAGCAATGAGCAGTTCTTC. The encoded protein is CASTSPTSGSNEQFF.

The chain employs TRBV6-1 and TRBJ2-3; 9 bases match TRBD1. The V gene end was trimmed by 6 bases and the J gene end by 5 bases; junction bases not matched to a gene: 6. From germline, CDR1 is MNHNS and CDR2 SASEGT. The CDR3 has 14 residues. The CDR3 here is CASRNRQGEDTQYF. The CDR3 nucleotides are TGTGCCAGCAGAAACAGACAGGGGGAAGATACGCAGTATTTT.

This clonotype was counted between two and nine times. The genes are TRBV2 and TRBJ2-2; D unresolved. Trimming shortened V by 4 bases and J by 8 bases, and 2 bases separated the two germline ends. Germline assignment: CDR1 SNHLY and CDR2 FYNNEI. The CDR3 spans 10 residues. The CDR3 sequence is CASSVGELFF. The CDR3 DNA follows: TGTGCCAGCAGTGTAGGGGAGCTGTTTTTT.

This clonotype was seen only a few times. The CDR3 region is CSARDPKTSTDTQYF. DNA of the CDR3: TGCAGTGCTAGAGATCCCAAGACTAGCACAGATACGCAGTATTTT. The gene calls are TRBV20-1 and TRBJ2-3; no clear D gene. This CDR3 contains 15 residues. Germline assignment: CDR1 DFQATT and CDR2 SNEGSKA (reference sequence). Trimming removed 0 bases from V and 0 bases from J, with 10 bases in between.

V gene TRBV2 combines with J gene TRBJ1-1; D remains unclear. Trimming stripped 7 bases from V and 11 bases from J, with 20 bases between. The CDR3 has 13 residues. CDR1 SNHLY and CDR2 FYNNEI come from the germline V gene. This CDR3 is CASIPWASGLAFF. CDR3 nucleotide sequence: TGTGCCAGCATTCCATGGGCGTCGGGTTTGGCTTTCTTT.